The sequence of this T cell receptor (beta chain) was determined in a study of early T cells in non-severe SARS-CoV-2 infection. TCRdb re-called the 5' RACE reads with MiXCR, one entry per CDR3 protein. This table has around 50,000 distinct CDR3 sequences, around 4.6% appearing once. The V gene end was trimmed by 4 bases and the J gene end by 2 bases; junction bases not matched to a gene: 4. Germline-derived CDR1 and CDR2 are SGHAT and FQNNGV. The CDR3 length is 16 residues. This clonotype was counted at least ten times. Sample: whole blood. The V and J genes are TRBV11-2 and TRBJ2-3; 12 bases are a match to TRBD2. This receptor was taken from an adult who was a healthcare worker with PCR-confirmed SARS-CoV-2 infection or an uninfected control (not recorded which). DNA of the CDR3: TGTGCCAGCAGCTCCTGGACTAGCGGGAACACAGATACGCAGTATTTT. Protein: CASSSWTSGNTDTQYF.